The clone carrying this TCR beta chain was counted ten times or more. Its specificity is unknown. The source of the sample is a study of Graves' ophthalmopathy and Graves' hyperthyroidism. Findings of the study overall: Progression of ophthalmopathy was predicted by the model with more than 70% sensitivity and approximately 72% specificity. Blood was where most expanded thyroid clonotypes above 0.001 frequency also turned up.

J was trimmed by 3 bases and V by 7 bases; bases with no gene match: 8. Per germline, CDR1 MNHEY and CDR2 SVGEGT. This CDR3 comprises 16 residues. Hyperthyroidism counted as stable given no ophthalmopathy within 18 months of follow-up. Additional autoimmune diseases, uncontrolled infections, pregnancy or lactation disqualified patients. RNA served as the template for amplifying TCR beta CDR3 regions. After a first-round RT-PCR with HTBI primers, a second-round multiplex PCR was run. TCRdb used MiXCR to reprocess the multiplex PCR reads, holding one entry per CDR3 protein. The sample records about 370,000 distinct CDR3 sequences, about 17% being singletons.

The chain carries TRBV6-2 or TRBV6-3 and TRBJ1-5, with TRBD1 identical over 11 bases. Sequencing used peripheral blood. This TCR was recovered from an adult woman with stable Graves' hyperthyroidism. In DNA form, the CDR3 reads TGTGCCAGCAAACTATCGGGACAGGGGGACAATCAGCCCCAGCATTTT. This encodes CASKLSGQGDNQPQHF.